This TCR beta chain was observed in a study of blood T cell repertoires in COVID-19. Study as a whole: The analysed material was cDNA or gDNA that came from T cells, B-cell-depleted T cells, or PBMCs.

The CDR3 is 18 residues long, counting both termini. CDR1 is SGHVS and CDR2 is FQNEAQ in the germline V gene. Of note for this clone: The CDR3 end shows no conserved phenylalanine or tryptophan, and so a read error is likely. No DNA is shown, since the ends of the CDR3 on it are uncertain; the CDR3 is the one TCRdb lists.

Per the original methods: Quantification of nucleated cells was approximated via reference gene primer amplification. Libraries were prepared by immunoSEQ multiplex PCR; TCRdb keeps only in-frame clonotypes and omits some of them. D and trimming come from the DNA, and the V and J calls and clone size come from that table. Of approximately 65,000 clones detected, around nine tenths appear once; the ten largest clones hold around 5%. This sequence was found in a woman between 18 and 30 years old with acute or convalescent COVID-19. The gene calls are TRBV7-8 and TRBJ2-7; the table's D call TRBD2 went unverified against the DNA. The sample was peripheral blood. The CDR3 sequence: CASSLESASGSRGDRLII.